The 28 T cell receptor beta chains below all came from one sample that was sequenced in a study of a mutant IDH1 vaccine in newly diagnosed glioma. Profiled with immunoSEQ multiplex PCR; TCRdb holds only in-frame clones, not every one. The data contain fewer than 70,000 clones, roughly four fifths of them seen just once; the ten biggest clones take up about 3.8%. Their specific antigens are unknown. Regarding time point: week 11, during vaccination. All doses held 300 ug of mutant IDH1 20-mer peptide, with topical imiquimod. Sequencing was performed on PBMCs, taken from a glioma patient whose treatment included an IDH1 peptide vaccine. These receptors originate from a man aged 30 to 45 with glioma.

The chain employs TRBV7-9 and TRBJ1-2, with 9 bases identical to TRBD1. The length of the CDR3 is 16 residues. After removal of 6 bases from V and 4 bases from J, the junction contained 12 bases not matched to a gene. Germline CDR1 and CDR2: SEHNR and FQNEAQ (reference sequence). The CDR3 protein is CASSPSGDREGYGYTF. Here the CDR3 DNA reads TGTGCCAGCAGTCCTAGCGGGGACAGGGAGGGCTATGGCTACACCTTC.

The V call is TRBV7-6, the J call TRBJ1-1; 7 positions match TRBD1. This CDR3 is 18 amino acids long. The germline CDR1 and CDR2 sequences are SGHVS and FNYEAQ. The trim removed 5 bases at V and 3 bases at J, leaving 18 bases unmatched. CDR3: CASSQPGFKGAGDTEAFF. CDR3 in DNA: TGTGCCAGCAGCCAGCCCGGGTTTAAGGGGGCGGGAGACACTGAAGCTTTCTTT.

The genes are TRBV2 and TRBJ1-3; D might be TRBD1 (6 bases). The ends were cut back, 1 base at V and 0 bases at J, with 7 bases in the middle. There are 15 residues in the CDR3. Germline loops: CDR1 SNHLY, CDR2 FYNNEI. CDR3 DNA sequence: TGTGCCAGCAGTGAAGGGACAGTCTCTGGAAACACCATATATTTT. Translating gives CASSEGTVSGNTIYF. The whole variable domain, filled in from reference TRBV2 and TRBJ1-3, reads EPEVTQTPSHQVTQMGQEVILRCVPISNHLYFYWYRQILGQKVEFLVSFYNNEISEKSEIFDDQFSVERPDGSNFTLKIRSTKLEDSAMYFCASSEGTVSGNTIYFGEGSWLTVV.

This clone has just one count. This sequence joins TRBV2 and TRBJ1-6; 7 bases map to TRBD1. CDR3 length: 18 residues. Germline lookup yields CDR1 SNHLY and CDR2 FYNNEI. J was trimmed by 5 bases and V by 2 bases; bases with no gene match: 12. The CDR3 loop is CASSEIFQRQGDNSPLHF. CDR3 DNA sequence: TGTGCCAGCAGTGAAATCTTTCAGCGGCAGGGGGATAATTCACCCCTCCACTTT.

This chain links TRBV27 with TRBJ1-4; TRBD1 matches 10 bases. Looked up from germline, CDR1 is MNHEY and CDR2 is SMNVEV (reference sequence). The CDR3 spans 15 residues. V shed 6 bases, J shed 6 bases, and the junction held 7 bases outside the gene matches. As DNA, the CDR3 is TGTGCCAGCAGCCCGACAGGGGGCCTGTATGAAAAACTGTTTTTT. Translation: CASSPTGGLYEKLFF.

The CDR3 region has the DNA TGTGCCAGCAGTTACTCGGTCGGGGGAGAGCAGTTCTTC. Its protein is CASSYSVGGEQFF. The V call is TRBV6-6, the J call TRBJ2-1, with a weak D call TRBD2 (6 bases). The germline V gene has CDR1 MNHNY and CDR2 SVGAGI (reference sequence). The CDR3 loop spans 13 amino acids. The V end was cut by 0 bases, the J end by 10 bases, with 10 bases between.

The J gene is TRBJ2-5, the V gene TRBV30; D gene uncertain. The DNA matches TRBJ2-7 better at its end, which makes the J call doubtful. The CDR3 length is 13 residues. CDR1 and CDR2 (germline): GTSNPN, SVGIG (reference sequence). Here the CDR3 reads CAWSRVPSYEQYF. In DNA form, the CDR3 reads TGTGCCTGGAGTCGGGTTCCCTCCTACGAGCAGTACTTC.

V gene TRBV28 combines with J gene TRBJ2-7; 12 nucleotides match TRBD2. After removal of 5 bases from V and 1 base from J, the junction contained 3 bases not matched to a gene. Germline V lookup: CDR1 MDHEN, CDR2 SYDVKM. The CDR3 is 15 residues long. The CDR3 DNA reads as TGTGCCAGCAGTCCCACTAGCGGGGGGTCCTACGAGCAGTACTTC. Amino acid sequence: CASSPTSGGSYEQYF.

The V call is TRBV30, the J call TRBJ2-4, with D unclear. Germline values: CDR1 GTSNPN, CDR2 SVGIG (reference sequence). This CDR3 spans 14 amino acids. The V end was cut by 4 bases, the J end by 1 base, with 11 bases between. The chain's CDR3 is CAWTHLRAKNIQYF. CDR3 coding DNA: TGTGCCTGGACCCACTTGAGGGCCAAAAACATTCAGTACTTC.

The chain's CDR3 is CASSLSVLASDTQYF. The CDR3 DNA is TGTGCCAGCAGCTTAAGTGTGCTAGCGTCAGATACGCAGTATTTT. This chain uses TRBV7-6 with TRBJ2-3; D may be TRBD2 (6 bases). V was pared by 2 bases and J by 4 bases, with 13 bases between. The CDR3 has 15 residues. Germline V gives CDR1 SGHVS, CDR2 FNYEAQ.

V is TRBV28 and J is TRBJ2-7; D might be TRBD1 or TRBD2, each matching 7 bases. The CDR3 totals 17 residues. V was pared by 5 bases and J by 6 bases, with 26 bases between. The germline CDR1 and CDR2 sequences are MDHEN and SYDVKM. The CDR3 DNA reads TGTGCCAGCAGTCAAGAAACCATACAGGGGAGGGATTCCGAGCAGTACTTC. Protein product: CASSQETIQGRDSEQYF.

The CDR3 loop reads CASSFSISGNTIYF. CDR3 coding DNA: TGTGCCAGCAGCTTCAGTATCTCTGGAAACACCATATATTTT. The J gene is TRBJ1-3, the V gene TRBV11-2; D is unclear. V lost 3 bases, J lost 0 bases, and 6 bases lay in between. Germline CDR1 SGHAT, CDR2 FQNNGV. This CDR3 has 14 amino acids.

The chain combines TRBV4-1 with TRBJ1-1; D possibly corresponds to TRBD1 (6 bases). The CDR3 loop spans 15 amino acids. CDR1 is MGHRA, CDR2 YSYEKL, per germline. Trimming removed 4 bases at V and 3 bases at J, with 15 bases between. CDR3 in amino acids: CASSLGSGVYTEAFF. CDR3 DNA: TGCGCCAGCAGCCTAGGATCAGGGGTATACACTGAAGCTTTCTTT.

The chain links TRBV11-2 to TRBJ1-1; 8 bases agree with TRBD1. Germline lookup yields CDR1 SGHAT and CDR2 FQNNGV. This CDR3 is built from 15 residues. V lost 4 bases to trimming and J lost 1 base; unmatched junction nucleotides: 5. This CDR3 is CASSSGDRTNTEAFF. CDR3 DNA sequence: TGTGCCAGCAGCTCGGGGGACAGGACGAACACTGAAGCTTTCTTT.

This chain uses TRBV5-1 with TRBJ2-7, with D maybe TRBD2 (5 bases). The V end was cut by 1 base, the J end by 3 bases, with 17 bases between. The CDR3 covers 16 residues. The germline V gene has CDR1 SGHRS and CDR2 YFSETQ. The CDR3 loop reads CASSLWSGRDYYEQYF. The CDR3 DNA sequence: TGCGCCAGCAGCTTGTGGTCCGGACGGGATTACTACGAGCAGTACTTC.

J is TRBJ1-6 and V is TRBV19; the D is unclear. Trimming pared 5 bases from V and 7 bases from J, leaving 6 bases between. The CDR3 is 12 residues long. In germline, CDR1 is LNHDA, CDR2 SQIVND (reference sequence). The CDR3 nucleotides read TGTGCCAGTAGTCGGGAGAATTCACCCCTCCACTTT. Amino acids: CASSRENSPLHF.

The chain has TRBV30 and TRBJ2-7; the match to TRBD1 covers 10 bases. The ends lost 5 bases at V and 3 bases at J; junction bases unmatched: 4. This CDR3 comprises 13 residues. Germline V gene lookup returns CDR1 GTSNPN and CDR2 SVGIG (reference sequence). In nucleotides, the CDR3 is TGTGCCTGGGACCGGGACAGGGGCTACGAGCAGTACTTC. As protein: CAWDRDRGYEQYF.

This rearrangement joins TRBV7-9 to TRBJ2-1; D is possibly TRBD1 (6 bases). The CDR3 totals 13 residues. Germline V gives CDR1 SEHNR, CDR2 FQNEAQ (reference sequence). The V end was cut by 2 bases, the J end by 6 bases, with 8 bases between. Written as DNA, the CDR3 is TGTGCCAGCAGCTTAAGGGACACCAATGAGCAGTTCTTC. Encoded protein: CASSLRDTNEQFF.

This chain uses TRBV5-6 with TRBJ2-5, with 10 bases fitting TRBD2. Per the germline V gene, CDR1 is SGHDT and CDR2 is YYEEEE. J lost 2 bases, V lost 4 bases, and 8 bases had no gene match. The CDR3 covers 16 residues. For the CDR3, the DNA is TGTGCCAGCAGCGAGGGACTAGCGACACGACAAGAGACCCAGTACTTC. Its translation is CASSEGLATRQETQYF.

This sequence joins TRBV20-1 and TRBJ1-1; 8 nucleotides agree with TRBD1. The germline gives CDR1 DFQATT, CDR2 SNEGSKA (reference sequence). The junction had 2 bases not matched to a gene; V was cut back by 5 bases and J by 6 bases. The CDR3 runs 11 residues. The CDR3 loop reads CSASQGAEAFF. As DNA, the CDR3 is TGCAGTGCTTCACAGGGGGCTGAAGCTTTCTTT.

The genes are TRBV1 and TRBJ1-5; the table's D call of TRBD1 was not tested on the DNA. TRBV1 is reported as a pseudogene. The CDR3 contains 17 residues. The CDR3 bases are TGCACCCCCAGCCAGGGACAGGAGCCTCATAGCAATCAGCCCCAGCATTTT. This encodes CTPSQGQEPHSNQPQHF.

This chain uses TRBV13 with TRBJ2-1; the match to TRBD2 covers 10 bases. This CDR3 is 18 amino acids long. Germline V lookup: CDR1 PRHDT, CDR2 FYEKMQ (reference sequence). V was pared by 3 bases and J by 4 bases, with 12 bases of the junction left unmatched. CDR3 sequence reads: CASSFRPQLAGLYNEQFF. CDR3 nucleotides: TGTGCCAGCAGCTTTAGGCCCCAACTAGCGGGACTTTACAATGAGCAGTTCTTC.

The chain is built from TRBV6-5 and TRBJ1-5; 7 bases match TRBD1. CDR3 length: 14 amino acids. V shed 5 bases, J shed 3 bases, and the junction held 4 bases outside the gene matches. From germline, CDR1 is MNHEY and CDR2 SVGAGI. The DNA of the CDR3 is TGTGCCAGCAGTGTACAGGGGAACAATCAGCCCCAGCATTTT. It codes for CASSVQGNNQPQHF.

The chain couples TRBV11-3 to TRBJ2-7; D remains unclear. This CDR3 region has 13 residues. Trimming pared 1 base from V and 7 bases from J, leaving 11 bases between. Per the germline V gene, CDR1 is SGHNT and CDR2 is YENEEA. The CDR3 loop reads CASSLGSHGEQYF. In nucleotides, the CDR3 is TGTGCCAGCAGCTTAGGATCTCACGGGGAGCAGTACTTC.

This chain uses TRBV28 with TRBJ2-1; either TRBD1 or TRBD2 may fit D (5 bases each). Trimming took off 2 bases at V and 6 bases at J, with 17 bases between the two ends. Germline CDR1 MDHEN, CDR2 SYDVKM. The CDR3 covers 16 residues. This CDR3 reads CASSLTSPKGTNEQFF. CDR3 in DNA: TGTGCCAGCAGTTTAACGTCCCCAAAGGGGACCAATGAGCAGTTCTTC.

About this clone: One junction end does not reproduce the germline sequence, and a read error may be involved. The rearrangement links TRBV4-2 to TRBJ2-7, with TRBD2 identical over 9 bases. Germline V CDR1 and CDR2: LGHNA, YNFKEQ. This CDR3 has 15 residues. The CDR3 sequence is CASSPGLAPAYEQHF. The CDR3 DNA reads TGTGCCAGCAGCCCCGGACTAGCGCCTGCCTACGAGCAGCACTTC.

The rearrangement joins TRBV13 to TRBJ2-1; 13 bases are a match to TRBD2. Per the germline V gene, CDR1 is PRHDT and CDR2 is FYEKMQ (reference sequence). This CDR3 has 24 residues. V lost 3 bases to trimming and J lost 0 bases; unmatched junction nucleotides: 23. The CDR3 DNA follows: TGTGCCAGCAGCTTCACCTACGGACTAGCGGGAGCGACAGCGGGCCTTGGCTCCTACAATGAGCAGTTCTTC. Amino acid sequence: CASSFTYGLAGATAGLGSYNEQFF. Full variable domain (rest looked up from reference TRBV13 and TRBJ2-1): AAGVIQSPRHLIKEKRETATLKCYPIPRHDTVYWYQQGPGQDPQFLISFYEKMQSDKGSIPDRFSAQQFSDYHSELNMSSLELGDSALYFCASSFTYGLAGATAGLGSYNEQFFGPGTRLTVL.

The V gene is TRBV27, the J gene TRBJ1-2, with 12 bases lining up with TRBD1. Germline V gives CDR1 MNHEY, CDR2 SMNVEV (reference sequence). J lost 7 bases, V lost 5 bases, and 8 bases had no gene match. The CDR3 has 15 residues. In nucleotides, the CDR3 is TGTGCCAGCAGTCCGGGGACAGGGGGCAGTGGTGGCTACACCTTC. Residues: CASSPGTGGSGGYTF.